This T cell receptor (beta chain) originates from a study of cytomegalovirus exposure and HLA in healthy donors. The wider study: Among several hundred genotyped donors, around 77% fell in the Caucasian-associated ancestry cluster.

CDR3 length equals 16 residues. Germline-derived CDR1 and CDR2 are SEHNR and FQNEAQ (reference sequence). 13 Jbeta primers and 60 Vbeta primers were used for the PCR. The method was immunoSEQ multiplex PCR; TCRdb's version includes in-frame clones alone and lacks a portion of them. Of around 240,000 clones in the sample, about 80% are singletons; the top ten hold 4.5% to 6%. This clone was detected only once. The junction differs from germline at one of its ends, possibly a read error. Sequences were obtained from PBMCs. This receptor was taken from a woman aged 40 to 49 in good health and CMV-seropositive. The chain combines TRBV7-9 with TRBJ1-1; possible D gene TRBD1, 5 bases. Here the CDR3 reads CSSSLIIREMNTEAFF. DNA of the CDR3: TGTTCCAGCAGCCTTATTATCAGGGAAATGAACACTGAAGCTTTCTTT.